This paragraph reports one T cell receptor beta chain. Its specificity is not known. The V gene's germline CDR1 is MNHEY and CDR2 SVGAGI. CDR3 length: 16 residues. The V and J ends lost 0 bases and 3 bases respectively, with 15 bases between them. Repertoires were generated with immunoSEQ multiplex PCR, while TCRdb's copy carries only in-frame clones and drops some. The sample carries 90,000 to 95,000 clones, more than 75% recorded once. These data come from a study of T cell responses to AZD1222 COVID-19 vaccine. Study results and limitations: Among those given AZD1222, only 6 or 7 were seropositive at baseline. CD4 TCRs covered the whole spike, strongest at regions 160-218 and 743-854.

The sample consisted of peripheral blood, taken on day 0 of AZD1222 vaccination. The chain is built from TRBV6-5 and TRBJ2-7; D is unresolved. This TCR was recovered from an adult in good health. The CDR3 reads CASSYSIPSNNYEQYF. DNA of the CDR3: TGTGCCAGCAGTTACTCGATTCCGAGCAACAACTACGAGCAGTACTTC.